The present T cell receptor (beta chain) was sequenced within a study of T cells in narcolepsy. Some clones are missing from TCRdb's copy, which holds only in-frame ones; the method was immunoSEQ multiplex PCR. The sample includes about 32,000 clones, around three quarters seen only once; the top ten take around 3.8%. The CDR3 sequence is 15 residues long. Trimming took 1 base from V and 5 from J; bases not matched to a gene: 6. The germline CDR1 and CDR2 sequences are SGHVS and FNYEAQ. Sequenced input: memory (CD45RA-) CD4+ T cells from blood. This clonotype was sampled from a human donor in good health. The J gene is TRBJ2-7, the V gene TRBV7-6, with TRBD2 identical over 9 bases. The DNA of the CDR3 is TGTGCCAGCAGCTTAGATAGCGGGAGCTACGACGAGCAGTACTTC. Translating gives CASSLDSGSYDEQYF.